This T cell receptor beta chain appears in the sequencing data of a study of tumor-infiltrating lymphocytes in primary liver carcinoma. Study at large: Patients' primary liver carcinoma was surgically resected. The five patients, who were men and women, ranged in age from 30 to 69 years. Whole-study findings and limits: The study found tumor-adjacent and tumor-blood pairs overlapped less than tumor region pairs. Being bulk and unsorted, samples allowed no CD4+ and CD8+ repertoire comparison.

Priming with a constant-region primer yielded TCR beta cDNA from roughly 0.45 ug total RNA. What produced the TCR beta libraries was three nested multiplex PCR rounds using slightly modified ARM-PCR. TCRdb independently ran MiXCR on the multiplex PCR reads; one entry per CDR3 protein. This sample has some 190,000 distinct CDR3 sequences; about 55% occur once, and the top ten carry roughly 76%. Unsorted whole blood served as the source of blood RNA, and germline DNA was extracted as well. Many counts were recorded for this clonotype. Its antigen is unknown. Sequencing was carried out using peripheral blood. The clonotype was recovered from a man between 40 and 49 years old with primary liver carcinoma and hepatitis B virus infection.

The CDR3 DNA reads as TGTGCCAGCAGCTTAGAAGGGGCCTTCCAAGAGACCCAGTACTTC. It codes for CASSLEGAFQETQYF. This chain connects TRBV11-2 to TRBJ2-5; perhaps TRBD1 as D (5 bases). V was clipped by 0 bases and J by 1 base, with 9 bases between them. Looked up from germline, CDR1 is SGHAT and CDR2 is FQNNGV. This CDR3 contains 15 residues.